These 9 T cell receptor beta chains originate from one sample sequenced in a study of monozygotic twins with inflammatory bowel disease. TCRdb reprocessed the 5' RACE reads and reports one entry per CDR3 protein, with no DNA. The sample yields approximately 160,000 distinct CDR3 sequences, of which the top ten take up 6% to 9.5%. The sequenced sample consisted of blood. These receptors originate from a human donor with ulcerative colitis or Crohn's disease, or a healthy co-twin of an affected twin (not recorded which).

This rearrangement joins TRBV5-1 to TRBJ2-5; TCRdb's D call of TRBD1 is untestable without DNA. Germline-derived CDR1 and CDR2 are SGHRS and YFSETQ. The CDR3 loop spans 14 amino acids. CDR3 loop: CASSPVGYQETQYF. Full variable domain (rest looked up from reference TRBV5-1 and TRBJ2-5): KAGVTQTPRYLIKTRGQQVTLSCSPISGHRSVSWYQQTPGQGLQFLFEYFSETQRNKGNFPGRFSGRQFSNSRSEMNVSTLELGDSALYLCASSPVGYQETQYFGPGTRLLVL.

This sequence joins TRBV4-2 and TRBJ1-1. From germline, CDR1 is LGHNA and CDR2 YNFKEQ. This CDR3 contains 14 residues. The CDR3 region is CASLSGDRDTEAFF.

The gene calls are TRBV19 and TRBJ1-1. The germline V gene encodes CDR1 LNHDA and CDR2 SQIVND (reference sequence). This CDR3 contains 13 residues. CDR3 region: CASKRDRNTEAFF.

This sequence joins TRBV4-2 and TRBJ1-2; absent DNA, TCRdb's TRBD1 call cannot be checked. The germline CDR1 and CDR2 sequences are LGHNA and YNFKEQ. The CDR3 covers 21 residues. CDR3 residues: CASSARTGAALVRGINYGYTF.

The chain uses TRBV3-1 and TRBJ1-1. Looked up from germline, CDR1 is LGHDT and CDR2 is YNNKEL (reference sequence). This CDR3 is built from 14 residues. The CDR3 is CASAKTPVNTEAFF.

The CDR3: CASSALAGKSPKNIQYF. The chain combines TRBV7-2 with TRBJ2-4; checking the TCRdb D call of TRBD2 is not possible without DNA. The CDR3 length is 17 residues. Germline V gene data show CDR1 as SGHTA and CDR2 as FQGNSA.

The chain carries TRBV7-3 and TRBJ1-1. Germline CDR1 is SGHTA and CDR2 is FQGTGA. The length of the CDR3 is 16 residues. The CDR3 sequence: CASSAGGGWGNTEAFF.

The rearrangement uses TRBV25-1 and TRBJ2-7; the TCRdb D gene call, TRBD1, has no DNA to confirm it. Germline V gene data show CDR1 as MGHDK and CDR2 as SYGVNS. There are 13 residues in the CDR3. CDR3: CASSGQVTYEQYF.

V and J are TRBV11-2 and TRBJ1-2. Per the germline V gene, CDR1 is SGHAT and CDR2 is FQNNGV. The CDR3 sequence is 15 residues long. CDR3 region: CASSSGLVRNYGYTF.